A selection of T cell receptor beta chains follows, all from one sample in a study of monozygotic twins with inflammatory bowel disease. TCRdb reprocessed the 5' RACE reads and stores each CDR3 protein as one record, lacking DNA. In all, the sample yields some 450,000 distinct CDR3 sequences. Sequenced material: blood. The receptors were gathered from a human donor with ulcerative colitis or Crohn's disease, or a healthy co-twin of an affected twin (not recorded which). The CDR3 runs from the conserved cysteine through the conserved F or W.

J gene	V gene	CDR3 protein
TRBJ1-2	TRBV12-3/TRBV12-4	CASRSDRVGGYTF
TRBJ2-7	TRBV29-1	CSVRSTGSSYEQYF
TRBJ2-1	TRBV20-1	CSAPGTSDYNEQFF
TRBJ2-3	TRBV21-1	CASSQSARQGGTDTQYF
TRBJ2-7	TRBV14	CASSQGRASYEQYF
TRBJ2-7	TRBV7-9	CASSLGGSSGGSYEQYF
TRBJ2-1	TRBV11-3	CASSIGQGTAYNEQFF
TRBJ2-2	TRBV10-3	CAIRKREEVGELFF
TRBJ1-1	TRBV10-3	CAIRETANTEAFF
TRBJ1-1	TRBV20-1	CSLGDPTEAFF
TRBJ1-1	TRBV5-1	CASRLGGDTEAFF
TRBJ2-2	TRBV6-2/TRBV6-3	CASSHHGQGRTGELFF
TRBJ1-4	TRBV28	CASSRVPSGTGDEKLFF
TRBJ1-1	TRBV5-1	CASSSRGDTEAFF
TRBJ1-5	TRBV19	CASSISSGTGNQPQHF
TRBJ2-7	TRBV6-5	CASSFAGTTYEQYF
TRBJ2-7	TRBV7-9	CASSPLERDEQYF
TRBJ1-5	TRBV19	CASSPYAERGGQPQHF
TRBJ2-5	TRBV12-3/TRBV12-4	CASSLDRGLAGDLQETQYF
TRBJ1-2	TRBV6-6	CASSYSLDRNGYTF
TRBJ2-1	TRBV11-2	CASSYFGGANEQFF
TRBJ2-5	TRBV6-5	CASRPGGEETQYF
TRBJ1-5	TRBV29-1	CSVGSINSNQPQHF
TRBJ2-3	TRBV7-2	CASALGGASTDTQYF
TRBJ2-1	TRBV11-2	CASSVLAFYNEQFF
TRBJ1-2	TRBV19	CASSNIEDYGYTF
TRBJ1-2	TRBV6-2/TRBV6-3	CASTLAGRTIYGYTF
TRBJ2-2	TRBV3-1	CASSDRGLDGELFF
TRBJ1-2	TRBV11-2	CASSSGQGPSGYTF
TRBJ2-1	TRBV5-4	CASSWRNEQFF
TRBJ2-3	TRBV24-1	CATSDPTSGALDTQYF
TRBJ1-5	TRBV5-6	CASSFRRGDQPQHF
TRBJ2-5	TRBV20-1	CSAPGSSQETQYF
TRBJ2-1	TRBV15	CATSRTGNEQFF
TRBJ2-2	TRBV20-1	CSATQGTGELFF
TRBJ2-3	TRBV14	CASSRLAGGTTDTQYF
TRBJ2-6	TRBV12-3/TRBV12-4	CASSLLAGGSGANVLTF
TRBJ2-3	TRBV7-2	CASSLSRGGDTDTQYF
TRBJ1-6	TRBV28	CASSTLDSPLHF
TRBJ2-3	TRBV5-1	CASSLMGGGADTQYF
TRBJ2-3	TRBV2	CASSEGQRGRQYTDTQYF
TRBJ1-5	TRBV28	CASSLRAGNQPRHF
TRBJ1-6	TRBV7-6	CASSFNLGGSPLHF
TRBJ1-5	TRBV19	CASSTDRSGQPQHF
TRBJ1-5	TRBV19	CASSFWDSFNQPQHF
TRBJ2-1	TRBV20-1	CSAQTSGGADEQFF
TRBJ2-1	TRBV5-1	CASSLSGAAYNEQFF
TRBJ1-2	TRBV29-1	CSVDGTGPIYGYTF
TRBJ1-1	TRBV5-1	CASSLSDKNTEAFF
TRBJ1-2	TRBV7-2	CASLGQPPSGYTF
TRBJ2-7	TRBV12-3/TRBV12-4	CASSNGLVVEQYF
TRBJ2-1	TRBV18	CASSPKTSHSGGSYNEQFF
TRBJ1-2	TRBV20-1	CSATGGPPNYGYTF
TRBJ2-7	TRBV29-1	CSVRSALAGEQYF